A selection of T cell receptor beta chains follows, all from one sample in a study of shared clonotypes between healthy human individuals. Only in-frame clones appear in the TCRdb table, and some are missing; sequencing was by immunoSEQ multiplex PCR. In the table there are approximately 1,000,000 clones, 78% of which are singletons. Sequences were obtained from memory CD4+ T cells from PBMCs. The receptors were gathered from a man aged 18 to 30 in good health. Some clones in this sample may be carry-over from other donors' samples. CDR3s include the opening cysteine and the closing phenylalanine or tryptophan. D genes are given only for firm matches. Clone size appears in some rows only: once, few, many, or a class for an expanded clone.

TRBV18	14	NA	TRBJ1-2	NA	TGTGCCAGCTCACCTTCCAGCCCTAACTATGGCTACACCTTC	CASSPSSPNYGYTF
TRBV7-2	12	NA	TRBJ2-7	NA	TGTGCCAGCGGACGGGGGATCGACGAGCAGTACTTC	CASGRGIDEQYF
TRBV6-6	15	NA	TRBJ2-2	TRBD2	TGTGCCAGCAGTCCTAGCGGGAGTGAGTACGGGGAGCTGTTTTTT	CASSPSGSEYGELFF
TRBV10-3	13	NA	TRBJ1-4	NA	TGTGCCATCAGTGCGGACACGGGCGAAAAACTGTTTTTT	CAISADTGEKLFF
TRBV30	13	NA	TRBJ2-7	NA	TGTGCCCGCAGTGGGACTTTGTCGGCTGAGCAGTACTTC	CARSGTLSAEQYF
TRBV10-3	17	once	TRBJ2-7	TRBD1	TGTGCCATTCACACGCCCCGGAGGGGACAGGATTCCTACGAGCAGTACTTC	CAIHTPRRGQDSYEQYF
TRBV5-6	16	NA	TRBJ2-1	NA	TGTGCCAGCAGCTTGGTAGGCGCAGGGAAGTACAATGAGCAGTTCTTC	CASSLVGAGKYNEQFF
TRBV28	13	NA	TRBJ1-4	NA	TGTGCCAGCTGGGTATGGGTTCAGGAAAAACTGTTTTTT	CASWVWVQEKLFF
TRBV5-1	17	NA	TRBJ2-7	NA	TGCGCCAGCAGCTTGGGGTTAACACAGGGCCCCTCGGACGAGCAGTACTTC	CASSLGLTQGPSDEQYF
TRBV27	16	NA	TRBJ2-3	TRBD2	TGTGCCAGCAGTCCATTCGGACTAGCGGGTACAGATACGCAGTATTTT	CASSPFGLAGTDTQYF
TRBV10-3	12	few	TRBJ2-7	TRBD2	TGTGCCATCGCTAGCGGGAGCCCCGAGCAGTACTTC	CAIASGSPEQYF
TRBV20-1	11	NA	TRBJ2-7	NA	TGCAGTGCGGGGGACGCCTACGAGCAGTACTTC	CSAGDAYEQYF
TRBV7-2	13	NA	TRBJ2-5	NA	TGTGCCAGCAGCTTAGTCGGCGGAGAGACCCAGTACTTC	CASSLVGGETQYF
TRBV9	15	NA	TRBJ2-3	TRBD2	TGTGCCAGCAGCCCGGGACTAGCGGGAGTGGATACGCAGTATTTT	CASSPGLAGVDTQYF
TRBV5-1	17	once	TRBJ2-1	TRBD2	TGCGCCAGCAGCCCACGGACTAGCGGGACAAGCTACAATGAGCAGTTCTTC	CASSPRTSGTSYNEQFF
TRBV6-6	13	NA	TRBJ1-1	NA	TGTGCCAGCAGTTTCACAGGGACTATTGAAGCTTTCTTT	CASSFTGTIEAFF
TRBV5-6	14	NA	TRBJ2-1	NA	TGTGCCAGCAGCTTGGGACTAGTTGGTAATGAGCAGTTCTTC	CASSLGLVGNEQFF
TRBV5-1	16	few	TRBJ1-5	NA	TGCGCCAGCAGCTTGGAAGGAGGGGCTAGCAATCAGCCCCAGCATTTT	CASSLEGGASNQPQHF
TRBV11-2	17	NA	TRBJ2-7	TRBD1	TGTGCCAGCAGCCCTAGAAGTGGGGCAGGGGGTACCTACGAGCAGTACTTC	CASSPRSGAGGTYEQYF
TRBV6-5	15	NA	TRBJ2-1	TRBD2	TGTGCCAGCAGTTACCAGTCGGGAGGGCCGAATGAGCAGTTCTTC	CASSYQSGGPNEQFF
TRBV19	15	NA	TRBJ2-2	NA	TGTGCCACCAAACAGGGAGCGGGGAACACCGGGGAGCTGTTTTTT	CATKQGAGNTGELFF
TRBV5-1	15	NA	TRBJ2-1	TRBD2	TGCGCCAGCAGCGTGGGACTAGCGGGAGTAAATGAGCAGTTCTTC	CASSVGLAGVNEQFF
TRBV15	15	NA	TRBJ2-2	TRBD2	TGTGCCACCAGCCCCAGACTAGCGGGGACCGGGGAGCTGTTTTTT	CATSPRLAGTGELFF
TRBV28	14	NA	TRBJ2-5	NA	TGTGCCAGCAGTTTTACAGGACAGCAAGAGACCCAGTACTTC	CASSFTGQQETQYF
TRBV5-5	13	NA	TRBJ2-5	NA	TGTGCCAGCAGCTTGGAGGGCCGGACCACCCAGTACTTC	CASSLEGRTTQYF
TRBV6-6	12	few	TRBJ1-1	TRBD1	TGTGCCAGCAGAGGACAGGGGCGCCGAGCTTTCTTT	CASRGQGRRAFF
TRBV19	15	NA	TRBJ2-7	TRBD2	TGTGCCAGTAGTATTCAAGCGGGAGGTCCCTACGAGCAGTACTTC	CASSIQAGGPYEQYF
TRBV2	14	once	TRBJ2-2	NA	TGTGCCAGCAGACCCCCCCCGAACACCGGGGAGCTGTTTTTT	CASRPPPNTGELFF
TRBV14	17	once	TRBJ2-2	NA	TGTGCCAGCAGCCAAGAGACTGTTCGGCGGAACACCGGGGAGCTGTTTTTT	CASSQETVRRNTGELFF
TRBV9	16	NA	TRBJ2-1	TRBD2	TGTGCCAGCAGCGCCACCGGGACTAGCGGGGGTAATGAGCAGTTCTTC	CASSATGTSGGNEQFF
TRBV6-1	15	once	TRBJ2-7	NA	TGTGCCAGCAGTGAAGGATCTACGAAATTCTACGAGCAGTACTTC	CASSEGSTKFYEQYF
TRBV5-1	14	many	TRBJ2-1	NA	TGCGCCAGCAGCTTGATGTTTTCCTACAATGAGCAGTTCTTC	CASSLMFSYNEQFF
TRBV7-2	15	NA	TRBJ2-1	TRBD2	TGTGCCAGCGCCCTATGGGCTAGCGGGAACAATGAGCAGTTCTTC	CASALWASGNNEQFF
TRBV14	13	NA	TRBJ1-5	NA	TGTGCCAGCAGCCAATTATCTGGGGCTCCCCAGCATTTT	CASSQLSGAPQHF
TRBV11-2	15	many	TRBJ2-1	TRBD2	TGTGCCAGCAGCTTTTCCAGCGGGATCAAAAATGAGCAGTTCTTC	CASSFSSGIKNEQFF
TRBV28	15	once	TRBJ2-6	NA	TGTGCCAGCAGTTCCCCCCGGTCTGGGGCCAACGTCCTGACTTTC	CASSSPRSGANVLTF
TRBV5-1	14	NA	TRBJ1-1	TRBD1	TGCGCCAGCAGCTTCCAGGGGGTAATGGGTGAAGCTTTCTTT	CASSFQGVMGEAFF
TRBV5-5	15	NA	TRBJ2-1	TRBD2	TGTGCCAGCAGCTCCGGGACTAGCTCCTACAATGAGCAGTTCTTC	CASSSGTSSYNEQFF
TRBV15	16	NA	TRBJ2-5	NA	TGTGCCACCAGCAGAGATAAAGGTGGGGGTTTGGAGACCCAGTACTTC	CATSRDKGGGLETQYF
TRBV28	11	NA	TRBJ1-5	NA	TGTGCCAGCGGGGGATATCAGCCCCAGCATTTT	CASGGYQPQHF
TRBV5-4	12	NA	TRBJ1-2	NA	TGTGCCAGCAGCTACCCCGGGGGTGGCTACACCTTC	CASSYPGGGYTF
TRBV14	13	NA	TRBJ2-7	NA	TGTGCCAGCAGCCAAACCTTCAGCTACGAGCAGTACTTC	CASSQTFSYEQYF
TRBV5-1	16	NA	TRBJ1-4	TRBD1	TGCGCCAGCAAAGGGACAGGGGAAGAGGGTATAGAAAAACTGTTTTTT	CASKGTGEEGIEKLFF
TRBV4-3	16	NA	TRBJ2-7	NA	TGCGCCAGCAGCCAAGGCCTCAGGGGGGACCCCTACGAGCAGTACTTC	CASSQGLRGDPYEQYF
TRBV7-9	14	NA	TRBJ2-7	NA	TGTGCCAGCAGCCTAAGACCGGGGCCCTACGAGCAGTACTTC	CASSLRPGPYEQYF
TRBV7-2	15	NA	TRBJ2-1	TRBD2	TGTGCCAGCAGTCCTCTAGCGGGAGGCAGAAATGAGCAGTTCTTC	CASSPLAGGRNEQFF
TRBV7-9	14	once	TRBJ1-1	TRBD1	TGTGCCAGCAGCTTAAAGGGGGCCACCACTGAAGCTTTCTTT	CASSLKGATTEAFF
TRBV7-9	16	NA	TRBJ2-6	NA	TGTGCCAGCAGCCCGGGACGGCCCTCTGGGGCCAACGTCCTGACTTTC	CASSPGRPSGANVLTF
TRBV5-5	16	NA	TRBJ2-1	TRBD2	TGTGCCAGCAGCCCGAGAGGACTAGCTCAATACAATGAGCAGTTCTTC	CASSPRGLAQYNEQFF
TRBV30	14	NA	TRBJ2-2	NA	TGTGCCTGGAGCCAACCAGGGTCGACCGGGGAGCTGTTTTTT	CAWSQPGSTGELFF
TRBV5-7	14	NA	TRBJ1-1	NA	TGTGCCAGCAGCTGGGGAGACCGGAACACTGAAGCTTTCTTT	CASSWGDRNTEAFF